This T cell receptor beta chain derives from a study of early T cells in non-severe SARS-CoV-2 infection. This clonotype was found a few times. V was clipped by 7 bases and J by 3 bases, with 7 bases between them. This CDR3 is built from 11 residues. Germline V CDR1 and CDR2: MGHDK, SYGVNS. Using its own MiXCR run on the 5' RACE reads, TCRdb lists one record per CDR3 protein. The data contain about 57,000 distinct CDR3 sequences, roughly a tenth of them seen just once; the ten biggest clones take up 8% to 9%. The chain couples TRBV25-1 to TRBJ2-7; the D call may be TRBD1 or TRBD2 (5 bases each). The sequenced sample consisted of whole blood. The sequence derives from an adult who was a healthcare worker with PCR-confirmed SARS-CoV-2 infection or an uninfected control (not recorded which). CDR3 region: CASNGGYEQYF. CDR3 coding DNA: TGTGCCAGCAATGGGGGCTACGAGCAGTACTTC.